The present TCR beta chain was sequenced within a study of blood T cell repertoires in COVID-19 (TCRdb year 2020). About the study as a whole: Samples covering the acute and convalescent phases of COVID-19 were provided by collaborators in the United States, Italy and Spain. The material from the prospective study consisted of cDNA or gDNA derived from T cells, B-cell-depleted T cells, or PBMCs. Samples were obtained from the ongoing ImmuneRACE study (first 160 participants) and from 1,000 to 1,500 subjects provided by 6 global collaborators. A freely available public database, intended as a resource for researchers studying the immune response to SARS-CoV-2, is where the repertoires were released. Nearly every sample came with metadata listing a de-identified subject ID, COVID-19 status, age in years and sex. Where HLA class I and class II types were available, the types were taken from metadata supplied by the sample provider, not from assay-based typing. The dataset comprised deeply sampled blood TCRbeta repertoires from subjects exposed to, actively infected with, or recovered from COVID-19.

General conclusions and limits of the study: The amount of clinical and demographic metadata varied by source and participant and was provided uncurated.

TCRbeta CDR3 regions were amplified from genomic DNA by means of the immunoSEQ Assay, a bias-controlled multiplex PCR. In the original analysis: Nucleated cell counts per sample were estimated from amplification of reference gene primers within the assay. Sequence reads were collapsed and filtered to measure the absolute abundance of every unique TCRbeta CDR3 rearrangement. For each sample, productive Simpson clonality was calculated as the square root of Simpson's diversity index across productive rearrangements. This is the immuneACCESS table as TCRdb keeps it, with only in-frame sequences that have V and J called. A part of the clones is gone; compared with another copy, unresolved V genes explain less than half, and the rest is unexplained. V and J calls and clone size are those listed in that table; D and trimming were worked out from the DNA. This sample has under 150,000 clones in its table, and almost 90% of those were observed once. Together, the top ten hold 2.3% of the sample.

The collaborating institutions used their own protocols to collect whole blood in K2EDTA tubes. For TCRbeta analysis, collaborators shipped samples in one of three forms: frozen whole blood, isolated PBMCs, or DNA extracted from either of those sample types. Worth noting for this clone: This clone's antigen is unknown. Base qualities were left out, and no much larger clone turns up one base away.

The germline V gene (reference sequence) yields PRHDT for CDR1 and FYEKMQ for CDR2. The CDR3 starts with the cysteine, ends with the phenylalanine, and has 12 residues. The only DNA kept is the CDR3, 36 bases in frame from the first base. The germline V and J ends show losses of 5 bases and 9 bases respectively, and no gene match explains 6 bases of the junction. The chain employs TRBV13 and TRBJ2-7; 8 bases in the junction line up with TRBD2. Material: peripheral blood. The sequence was obtained from a human donor in a cohort sampled during active COVID-19. The sequenced DNA: TGTGCCAGCAGCCAAGGGGCGGGGGGGCAGTACTTC. Its translation is CASSQGAGGQYF.